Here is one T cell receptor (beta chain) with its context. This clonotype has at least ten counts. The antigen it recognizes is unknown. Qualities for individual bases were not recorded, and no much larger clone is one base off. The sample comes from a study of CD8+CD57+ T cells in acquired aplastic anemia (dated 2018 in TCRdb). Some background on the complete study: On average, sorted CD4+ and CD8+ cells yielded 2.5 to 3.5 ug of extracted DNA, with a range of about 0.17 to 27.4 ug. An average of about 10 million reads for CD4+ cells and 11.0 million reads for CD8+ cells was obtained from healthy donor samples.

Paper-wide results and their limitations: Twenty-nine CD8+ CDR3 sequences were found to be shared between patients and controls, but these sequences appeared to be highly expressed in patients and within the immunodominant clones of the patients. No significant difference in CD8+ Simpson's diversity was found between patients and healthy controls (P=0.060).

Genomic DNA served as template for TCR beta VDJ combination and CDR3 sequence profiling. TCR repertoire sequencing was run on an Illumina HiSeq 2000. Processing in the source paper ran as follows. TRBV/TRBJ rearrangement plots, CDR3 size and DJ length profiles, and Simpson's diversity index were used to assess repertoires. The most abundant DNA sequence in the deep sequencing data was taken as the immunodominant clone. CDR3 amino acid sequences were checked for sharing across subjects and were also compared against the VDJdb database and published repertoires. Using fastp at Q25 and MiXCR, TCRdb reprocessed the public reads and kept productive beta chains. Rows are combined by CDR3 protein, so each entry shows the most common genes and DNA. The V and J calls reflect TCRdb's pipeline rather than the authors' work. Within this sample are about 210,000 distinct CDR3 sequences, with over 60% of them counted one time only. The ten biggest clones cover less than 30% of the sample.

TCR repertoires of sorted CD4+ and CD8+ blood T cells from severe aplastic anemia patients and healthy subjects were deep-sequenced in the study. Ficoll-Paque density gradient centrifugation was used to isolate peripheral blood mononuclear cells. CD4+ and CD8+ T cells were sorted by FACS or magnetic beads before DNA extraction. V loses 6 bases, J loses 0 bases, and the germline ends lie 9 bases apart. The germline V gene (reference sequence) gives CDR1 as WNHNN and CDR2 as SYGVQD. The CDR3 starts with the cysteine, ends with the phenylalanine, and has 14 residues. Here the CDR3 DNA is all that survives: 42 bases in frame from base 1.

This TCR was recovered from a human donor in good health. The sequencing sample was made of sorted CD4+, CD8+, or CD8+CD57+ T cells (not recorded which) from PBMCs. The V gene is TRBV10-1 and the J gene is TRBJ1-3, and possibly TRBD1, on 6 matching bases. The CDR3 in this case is CASRDRGSGNTIYF. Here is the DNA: TGCGCCAGCAGGGACAGAGGCTCTGGAAACACCATATATTTT.